This T cell receptor (beta chain) was observed in a study of cytomegalovirus exposure and HLA in healthy donors. The CDR3 is 14 amino acids. With 5 bases clipped from V and 3 bases from J, the junction kept 4 bases outside the gene matches. CDR1 is MNHNS and CDR2 is SASEGT in the germline V gene. Findings and caveats of the study: For most TCR sequences rarity was the rule, although some public TCRs occurred in many donors. Cytomegalovirus association was assigned to approximately 180 TCR beta chains.

Primers for the PCR totalled 60 Vbeta and 13 Jbeta. Authors' processing steps: A follow-up analysis tallied around 76 million unique TCR beta chains, roughly 11 million shared. Libraries were prepared by immunoSEQ multiplex PCR; TCRdb keeps only in-frame clonotypes and omits some of them. V, J and clone size derive from that table, while D and trimming were established from the DNA sequence. In the table there are around 170,000 clones, around 84% of which are singletons. In the case of this clone: The target antigen is unknown.

The TCR comes from a woman in her forties or fifties in good health and CMV-seropositive. Sequencing was carried out using PBMCs. The chain joins TRBV6-1 to TRBJ1-3; 7 bases line up with TRBD1. CDR3 in amino acids: CASSRGLGGNTIYF. CDR3 sequence (DNA): TGTGCCAGCAGTAGGGGGCTGGGTGGAAACACCATATATTTT.